The sequence of this T cell receptor beta chain was determined in a study of shared clonotypes between healthy human individuals. Study details: For every donor, three CD4 naive, three CD4 memory, two CD8 naive and one CD8 memory plates were used.

CD45RO-negative cells were positively selected for CCR7, leaving out terminally differentiated effector memory CD45RA+ cells. With 3 bases clipped from V and 4 bases from J, the junction kept 4 bases outside the gene matches. This CDR3 has 13 residues. The germline CDR1 and CDR2 sequences are SGHRS and YFSETQ. Libraries were prepared by immunoSEQ multiplex PCR; TCRdb keeps only in-frame clonotypes and omits some of them. The repertoire has roughly 850,000 clones, 95% to 97% of them found once; the top ten carry 0.2% to 0.25%. Findings of the study overall: Shared clonotypes across all four donors exceeded non-shared ones in generation probability.

For this clone: Antigen unknown.

The sample taken for sequencing was naive CD8+ T cells sorted from blood. The origin of this receptor is a man younger than 45 in good health. The rearrangement joins TRBV5-1 to TRBJ2-7, with TRBD1 matching 7 bases. The CDR3 here is CASSWGTEYEQYF. CDR3 bases: TGCGCCAGCAGCTGGGGGACAGAGTACGAGCAGTACTTC. The full variable domain, its missing parts supplied by reference TRBV5-1 and TRBJ2-7, is KAGVTQTPRYLIKTRGQQVTLSCSPISGHRSVSWYQQTPGQGLQFLFEYFSETQRNKGNFPGRFSGRQFSNSRSEMNVSTLELGDSALYLCASSWGTEYEQYFGPGTRLTVT.